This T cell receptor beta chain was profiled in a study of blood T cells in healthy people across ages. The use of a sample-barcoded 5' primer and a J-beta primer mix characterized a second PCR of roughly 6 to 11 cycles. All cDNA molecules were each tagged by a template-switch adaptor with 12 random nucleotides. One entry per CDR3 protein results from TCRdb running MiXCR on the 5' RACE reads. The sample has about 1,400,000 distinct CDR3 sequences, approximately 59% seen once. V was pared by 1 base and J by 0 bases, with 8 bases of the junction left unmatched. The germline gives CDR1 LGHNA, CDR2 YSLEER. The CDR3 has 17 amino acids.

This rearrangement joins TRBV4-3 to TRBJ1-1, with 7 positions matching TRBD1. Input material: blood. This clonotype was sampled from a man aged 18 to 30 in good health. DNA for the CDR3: TGCGCCAGCAGCCAAGCACTGGACAGGCAACTGAACACTGAAGCTTTCTTT. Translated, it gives CASSQALDRQLNTEAFF.